Shown below are 5 T cell receptor beta chains from a single sample sequenced in a study of blood T cell repertoires in COVID-19. Clones were read by immunoSEQ multiplex PCR, and TCRdb kept only the in-frame ones, dropping some. The sample includes 100,000 to 150,000 clones, approximately 70% of them seen just once. The sequenced material came from peripheral blood. The receptors shown here come from a woman aged 70-85 years with acute or convalescent COVID-19.

This chain links TRBV5-6 with TRBJ1-6; possibly TRBD1 for D (5 bases). Germline V gene lookup returns CDR1 SGHDT and CDR2 YYEEEE. Trimming removed 4 bases from V and 10 bases from J, with 21 bases in between. The CDR3 sequence is 16 residues long. As DNA, the CDR3 is TGTGCCAGCAGCCCAGAAGGGAGGGGTACGCGATCACCCCTCCACTTT. Translation gives CASSPEGRGTRSPLHF.

This clone was seen a single time. The chain carries TRBV7-9 and TRBJ2-2; D not certain. This CDR3 spans 14 amino acids. V lost 5 bases and J 0 bases, leaving 7 bases between the germline ends. Germline values: CDR1 SEHNR, CDR2 FQNEAQ (reference sequence). This CDR3 reads CASSPYANTGELFF. The CDR3 region has the DNA TGTGCCAGCAGCCCCTACGCGAACACCGGGGAGCTGTTTTTT.

V and J are TRBV5-1 and TRBJ2-5, with TRBD2 identical over 9 bases. V lost 7 bases and J lost 5; bases outside the gene matches: 6. Germline-derived CDR1 and CDR2 are SGHRS and YFSETQ. This CDR3 has 13 amino acids. CDR3 amino acids: CASGSGRSETQYF. The CDR3 DNA reads TGCGCCAGCGGGAGCGGGAGGTCGGAGACCCAGTACTTC.

The sample holds a few counts of this clone. The chain is built from TRBV7-3 and TRBJ2-5; tentatively, D is TRBD2 (5 bases). The CDR3 loop spans 14 amino acids. The germline gives CDR1 SGHTA, CDR2 FQGTGA. Trimming pared 1 base from V and 5 bases from J, leaving 11 bases between. In DNA form, the CDR3 reads TGTGCCAGCAGCTTAAACGGGGTCGGGGAGACCCAGTACTTC. It codes for CASSLNGVGETQYF. The variable domain in full, with the rest retrieved from reference TRBV7-3 and TRBJ2-5, is GAGVSQTPSNKVTEKGKYVELRCDPISGHTALYWYRQSLGQGPEFLIYFQGTGAADDSGLPNDRFFAVRPEGSVSTLKIQRTERGDSAVYLCASSLNGVGETQYFGPGTRLLVL.

This clone was counted only a few times. The genes are TRBV2 and TRBJ1-1, with 8 bases fitting TRBD1. Germline V gene data show CDR1 as SNHLY and CDR2 as FYNNEI. The CDR3 totals 12 residues. Trimming at V came to 2 bases and at J to 11 bases, leaving 4 bases not matched to a gene. The CDR3 is CASSERTGSAFF. The CDR3 coding sequence is TGTGCCAGCAGTGAAAGGACAGGGTCGGCTTTCTTT. Using reference TRBV2 and TRBJ1-1 for the parts outside the CDR3, the full variable domain is EPEVTQTPSHQVTQMGQEVILRCVPISNHLYFYWYRQILGQKVEFLVSFYNNEISEKSEIFDDQFSVERPDGSNFTLKIRSTKLEDSAMYFCASSERTGSAFFGQGTRLTVV.